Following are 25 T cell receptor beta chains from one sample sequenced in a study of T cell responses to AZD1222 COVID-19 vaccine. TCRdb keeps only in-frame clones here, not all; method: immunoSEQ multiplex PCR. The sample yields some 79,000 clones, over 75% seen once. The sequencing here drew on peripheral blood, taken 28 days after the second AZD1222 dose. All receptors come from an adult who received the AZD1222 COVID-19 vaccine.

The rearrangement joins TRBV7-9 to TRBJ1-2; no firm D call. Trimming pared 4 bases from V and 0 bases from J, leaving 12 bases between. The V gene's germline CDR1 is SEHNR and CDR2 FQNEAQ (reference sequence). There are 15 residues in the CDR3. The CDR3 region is CASSYGGGPNYGYTF. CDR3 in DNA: TGTGCCAGCAGCTACGGAGGTGGTCCTAACTATGGCTACACCTTC.

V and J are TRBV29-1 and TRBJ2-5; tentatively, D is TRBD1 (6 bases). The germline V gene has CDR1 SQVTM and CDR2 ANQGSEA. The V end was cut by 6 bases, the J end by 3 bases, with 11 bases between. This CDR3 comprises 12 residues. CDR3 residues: CSVAQGEETQYF. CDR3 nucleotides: TGCAGCGTAGCACAGGGAGAAGAGACCCAGTACTTC.

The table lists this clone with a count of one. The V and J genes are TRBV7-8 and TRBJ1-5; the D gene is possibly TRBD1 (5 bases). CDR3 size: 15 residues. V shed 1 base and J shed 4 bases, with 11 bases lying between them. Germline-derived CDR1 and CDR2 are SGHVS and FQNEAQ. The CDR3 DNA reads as TGTGCCAGCAGCTTAGGCGCAGGGACGAATCAGCCCCAGCATTTT. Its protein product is CASSLGAGTNQPQHF.

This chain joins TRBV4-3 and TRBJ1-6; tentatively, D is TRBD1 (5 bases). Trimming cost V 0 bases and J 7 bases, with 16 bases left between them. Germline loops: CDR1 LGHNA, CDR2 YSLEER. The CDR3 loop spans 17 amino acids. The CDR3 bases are TGCGCCAGCAGCCAAGAGAGCGGCGCAGGGAGGAATTCACCCCTCCACTTT. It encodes CASSQESGAGRNSPLHF.

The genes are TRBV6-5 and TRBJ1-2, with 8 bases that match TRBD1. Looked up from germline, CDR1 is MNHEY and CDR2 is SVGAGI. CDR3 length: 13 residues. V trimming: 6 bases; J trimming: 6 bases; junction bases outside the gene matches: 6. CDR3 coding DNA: TGTGCCAGCAGCCGGGACAGGATTAATGGCTACACCTTC. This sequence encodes CASSRDRINGYTF.

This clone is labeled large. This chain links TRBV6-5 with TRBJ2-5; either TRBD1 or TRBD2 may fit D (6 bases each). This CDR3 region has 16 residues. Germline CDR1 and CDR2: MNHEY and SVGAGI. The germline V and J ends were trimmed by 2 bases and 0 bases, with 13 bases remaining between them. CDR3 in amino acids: CASSYGGGTYQETQYF. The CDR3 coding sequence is TGTGCCAGCAGTTACGGGGGCGGGACGTACCAAGAGACCCAGTACTTC.

The CDR3 DNA reads as TGCGCCAGCAGCTTGGGGGACACCTCCACAGATACGCAGTATTTT. It is translated as CASSLGDTSTDTQYF. The J gene is TRBJ2-3, the V gene TRBV5-1; weak D call: TRBD1 (6 bases). CDR3 length: 15 residues. V gave up 0 bases and J gave up 2 bases, with 10 bases separating them. The germline CDR1 and CDR2 sequences are SGHRS and YFSETQ.

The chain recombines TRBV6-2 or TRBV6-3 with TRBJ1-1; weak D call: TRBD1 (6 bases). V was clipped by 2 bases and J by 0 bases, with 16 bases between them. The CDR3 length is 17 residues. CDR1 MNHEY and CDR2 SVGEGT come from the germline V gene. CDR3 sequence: CASSYPPRGTMNTEAFF. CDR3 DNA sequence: TGTGCCAGCAGTTACCCCCCCAGGGGAACAATGAACACTGAAGCTTTCTTT.

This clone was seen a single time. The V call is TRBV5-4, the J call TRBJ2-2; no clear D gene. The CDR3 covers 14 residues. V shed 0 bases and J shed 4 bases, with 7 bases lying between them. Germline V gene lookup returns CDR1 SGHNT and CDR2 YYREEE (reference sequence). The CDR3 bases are TGTGCCAGCAGCTTGGAGACGGGCACCGGGGAGCTGTTTTTT. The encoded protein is CASSLETGTGELFF. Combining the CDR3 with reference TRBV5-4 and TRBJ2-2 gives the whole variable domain ETGVTQSPTHLIKTRGQQVTLRCSSQSGHNTVSWYQQALGQGPQFIFQYYREEENGRGNFPPRFSGLQFPNYSSELNVNALELDDSALYLCASSLETGTGELFFGEGSRLTVL.

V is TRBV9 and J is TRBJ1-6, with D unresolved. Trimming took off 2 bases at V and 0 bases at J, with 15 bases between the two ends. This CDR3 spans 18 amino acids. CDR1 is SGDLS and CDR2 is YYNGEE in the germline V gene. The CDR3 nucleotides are TGTGCCAGCAGCGTTGGCAGCCTAAGGAGCTCCTATAATTCACCCCTCCACTTT. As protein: CASSVGSLRSSYNSPLHF.

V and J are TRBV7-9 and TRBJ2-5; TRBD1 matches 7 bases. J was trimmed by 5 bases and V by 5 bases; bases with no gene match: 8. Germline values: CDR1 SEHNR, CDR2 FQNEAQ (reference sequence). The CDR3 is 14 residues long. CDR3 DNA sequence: TGTGCCAGCAGCCAGAGGGGACAGAGTGAGACCCAGTACTTC. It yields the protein CASSQRGQSETQYF. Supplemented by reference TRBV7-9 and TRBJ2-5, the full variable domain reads DTGVSQNPRHKITKRGQNVTFRCDPISEHNRLYWYRQTLGQGPEFLTYFQNEAQLEKSRLLSDRFSAERPKGSFSTLEIQRTEQGDSAMYLCASSQRGQSETQYFGPGTRLLVL.

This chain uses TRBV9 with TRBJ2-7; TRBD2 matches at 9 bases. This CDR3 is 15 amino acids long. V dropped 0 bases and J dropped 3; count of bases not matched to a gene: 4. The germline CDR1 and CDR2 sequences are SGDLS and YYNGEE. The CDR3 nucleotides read TGTGCCAGCAGCGTAGACCCTAGCGGGGTCTACGAGCAGTACTTC. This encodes CASSVDPSGVYEQYF.

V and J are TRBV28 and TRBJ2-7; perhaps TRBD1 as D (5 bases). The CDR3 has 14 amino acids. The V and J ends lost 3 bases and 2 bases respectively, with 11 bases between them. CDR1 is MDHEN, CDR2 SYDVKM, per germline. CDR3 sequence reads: CASSFPSGPYEQYF. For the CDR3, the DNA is TGTGCCAGCAGTTTCCCCTCAGGGCCCTACGAGCAGTACTTC.

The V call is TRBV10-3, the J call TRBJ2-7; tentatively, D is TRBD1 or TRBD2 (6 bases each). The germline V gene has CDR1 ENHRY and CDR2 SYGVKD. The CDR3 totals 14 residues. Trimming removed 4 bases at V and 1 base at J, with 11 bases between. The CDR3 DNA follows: TGTGCCATCAGTGTCGGGGGCGCTTCCTACGAGCAGTACGTC. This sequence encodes CAISVGGASYEQYV.

CDR3: CASSNRQGVGTQYF. DNA for the CDR3: TGTGCCAGCAGTAACCGACAGGGAGTGGGGACCCAGTACTTC. V and J are TRBV6-5 and TRBJ2-5, with TRBD1 matching 7 bases. The CDR3 runs to 14 residues. Germline V gene data show CDR1 as MNHEY and CDR2 as SVGAGI. J lost 7 bases, V lost 5 bases, and 10 bases had no gene match.

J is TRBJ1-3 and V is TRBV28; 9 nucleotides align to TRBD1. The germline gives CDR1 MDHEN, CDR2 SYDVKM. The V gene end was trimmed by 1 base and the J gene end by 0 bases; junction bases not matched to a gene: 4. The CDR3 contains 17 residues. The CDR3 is CASSLFVTGGSGNTIYF. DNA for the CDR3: TGTGCCAGCAGTTTATTTGTGACAGGGGGCTCTGGAAACACCATATATTTT.

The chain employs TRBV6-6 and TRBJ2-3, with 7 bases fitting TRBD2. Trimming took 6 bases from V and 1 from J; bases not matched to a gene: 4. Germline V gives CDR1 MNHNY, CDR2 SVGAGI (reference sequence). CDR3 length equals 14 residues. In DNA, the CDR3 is TGTGCCAGCAGAGCCACTAGCGGCACAGATACGCAGTATTTT. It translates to CASRATSGTDTQYF.

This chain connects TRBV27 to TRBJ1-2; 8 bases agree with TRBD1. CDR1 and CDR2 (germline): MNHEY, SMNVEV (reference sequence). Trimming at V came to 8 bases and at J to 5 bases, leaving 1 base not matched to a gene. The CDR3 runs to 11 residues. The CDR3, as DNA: TGTGCCAGCGGGACAGGTTATGGCTACACCTTC. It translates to CASGTGYGYTF.

In nucleotides, the CDR3 is TGTGCCAGCAGTGACAGGGGTTATGGCTACACCTTC. Residues: CASSDRGYGYTF. The chain employs TRBV2 and TRBJ1-2; TRBD1 might be the D (6 bases). The germline CDR1 and CDR2 sequences are SNHLY and FYNNEI. V was shortened by 3 bases and J by 5 bases, with 7 bases between the two germline ends. The CDR3 spans 12 residues. The full variable domain, with the rest looked up from reference TRBV2 and TRBJ1-2, is EPEVTQTPSHQVTQMGQEVILRCVPISNHLYFYWYRQILGQKVEFLVSFYNNEISEKSEIFDDQFSVERPDGSNFTLKIRSTKLEDSAMYFCASSDRGYGYTFGSGTRLTVV.

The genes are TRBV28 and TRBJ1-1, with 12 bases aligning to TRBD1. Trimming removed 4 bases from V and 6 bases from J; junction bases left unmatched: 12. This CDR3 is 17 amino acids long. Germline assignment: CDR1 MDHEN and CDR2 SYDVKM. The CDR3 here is CASSSTPGTGGLAEAFF. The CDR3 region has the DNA TGTGCCAGCAGTTCAACTCCGGGGACAGGGGGCCTAGCTGAAGCTTTCTTT.

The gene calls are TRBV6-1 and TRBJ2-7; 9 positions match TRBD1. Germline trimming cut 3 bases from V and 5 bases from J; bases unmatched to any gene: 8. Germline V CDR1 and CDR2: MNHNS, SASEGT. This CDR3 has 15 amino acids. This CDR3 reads CASSESGQGFNEQYF. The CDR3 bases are TGTGCCAGCAGTGAGTCTGGACAGGGGTTCAACGAGCAGTACTTC.

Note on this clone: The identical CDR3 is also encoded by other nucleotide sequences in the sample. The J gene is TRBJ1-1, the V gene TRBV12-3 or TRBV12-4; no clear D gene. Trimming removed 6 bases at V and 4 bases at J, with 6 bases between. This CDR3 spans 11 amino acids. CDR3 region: CASSRGTEAFF. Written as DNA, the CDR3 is TGTGCCAGCAGCCGGGGCACTGAAGCTTTCTTT.

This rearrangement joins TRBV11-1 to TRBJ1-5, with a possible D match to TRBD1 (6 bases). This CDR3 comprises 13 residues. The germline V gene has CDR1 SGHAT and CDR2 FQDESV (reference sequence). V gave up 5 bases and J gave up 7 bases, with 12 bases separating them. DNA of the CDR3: TGTGCCAGCAGCCGAGGTAGGGGGCAGCCCCAGCATTTT. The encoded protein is CASSRGRGQPQHF.

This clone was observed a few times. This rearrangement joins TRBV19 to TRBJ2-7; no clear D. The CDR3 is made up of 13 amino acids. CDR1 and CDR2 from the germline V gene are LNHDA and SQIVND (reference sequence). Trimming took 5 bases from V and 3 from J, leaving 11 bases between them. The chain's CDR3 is CASSATVNYEQYV. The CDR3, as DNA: TGTGCCAGTAGTGCCACAGTAAACTACGAGCAGTACGTC.

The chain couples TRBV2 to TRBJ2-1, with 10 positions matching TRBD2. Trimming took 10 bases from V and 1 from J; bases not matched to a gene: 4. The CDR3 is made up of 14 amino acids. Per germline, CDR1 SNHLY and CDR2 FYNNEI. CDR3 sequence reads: CAIRTSGSYNEQFF. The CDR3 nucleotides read TGTGCCATCAGGACTAGCGGTTCCTACAATGAGCAGTTCTTC.